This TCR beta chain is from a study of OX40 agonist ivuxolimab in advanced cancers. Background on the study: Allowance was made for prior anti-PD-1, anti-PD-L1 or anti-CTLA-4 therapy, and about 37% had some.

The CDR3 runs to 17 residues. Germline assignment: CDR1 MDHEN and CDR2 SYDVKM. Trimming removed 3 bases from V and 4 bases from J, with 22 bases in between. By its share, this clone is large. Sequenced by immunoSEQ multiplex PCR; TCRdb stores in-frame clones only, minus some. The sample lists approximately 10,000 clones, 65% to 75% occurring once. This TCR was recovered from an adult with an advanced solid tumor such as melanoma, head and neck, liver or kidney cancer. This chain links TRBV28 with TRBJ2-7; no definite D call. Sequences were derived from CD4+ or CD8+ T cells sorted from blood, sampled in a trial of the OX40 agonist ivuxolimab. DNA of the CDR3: TGTGCCAGCAGTTTGGTCATAAGGTACTATCGAGGTTACGAGCAGTACTTC. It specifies CASSLVIRYYRGYEQYF.